One and the same sample provided the 23 T cell receptor beta chains below, sequenced in a study of cytomegalovirus exposure and HLA in healthy donors. Data came from immunoSEQ multiplex PCR; TCRdb stores just in-frame clones and leaves some out. The table shows some 110,000 clones, with approximately 94% occurring only once. The sequenced sample was PBMCs. The receptor set was obtained from a woman between 18 and 29 years old in good health and CMV-seronegative.

The CDR3 nucleotides are TGTGCCAGCAGTGAATATGAAGGGGGCAATCAGCCCCAGCATTTT. Translating gives CASSEYEGGNQPQHF. The rearrangement uses TRBV25-1 and TRBJ1-5; D possibly corresponds to TRBD1 (5 bases). Germline CDR1 MGHDK, CDR2 SYGVNS. The CDR3 covers 15 residues. Trimming shortened V by 0 bases and J by 2 bases, and 8 bases separated the two germline ends.

The rearrangement links TRBV28 to TRBJ2-1; 10 bases map to TRBD1. Germline CDR1 and CDR2: MDHEN and SYDVKM. CDR3 length: 16 amino acids. V shed 2 bases, J shed 10 bases, and the junction held 11 bases outside the gene matches. The CDR3 coding sequence is TGTGCCAGCAGTTTACTTGACAGGGGGCTTCTTTGGGAGCAGTTCTTC. It translates to CASSLLDRGLLWEQFF.

The chain employs TRBV7-9 and TRBJ1-6; tentatively, D is TRBD1 (6 bases). This CDR3 has 15 amino acids. The V end lost 4 bases, the J end lost 11 bases, and 18 bases lay between the germline ends. Germline V gene sequence: CDR1 SEHNR, CDR2 FQNEAQ (reference sequence). The CDR3 bases are TGTGCCAGCAGCTCCGACGGGGGGCACTCGGCACCCCTCCACTTT. Protein sequence: CASSSDGGHSAPLHF. Supplemented by reference TRBV7-9 and TRBJ1-6, the full variable domain reads DTGVSQNPRHKITKRGQNVTFRCDPISEHNRLYWYRQTLGQGPEFLTYFQNEAQLEKSRLLSDRFSAERPKGSFSTLEIQRTEQGDSAMYLCASSSDGGHSAPLHFGNGTRLTVT.

This chain links TRBV7-9 with TRBJ1-2, with TRBD1 matching over 10 bases. Germline-derived CDR1 and CDR2 are SEHNR and FQNEAQ (reference sequence). This CDR3 contains 14 residues. The V and J ends lost 3 bases and 8 bases, in that order; junction bases with no gene match: 6. The CDR3 DNA reads TGTGCCAGCAGCTTTAGGGACAGGGGAGAAGGCTACACCTTC. Translation gives CASSFRDRGEGYTF.

This chain connects TRBV19 to TRBJ1-5; 9 bases are shared with TRBD1. CDR3 length: 15 residues. CDR1 is LNHDA and CDR2 is SQIVND in the germline V gene (reference sequence). Trimming cost V 6 bases and J 6 bases; bases outside gene matches: 9. The DNA of the CDR3 is TGTGCCAGTAGGGAACAGGGGGCGCAGAGTCAGCCCCAGCATTTT. Protein sequence: CASREQGAQSQPQHF.

The chain is built from TRBV27 and TRBJ2-7; D perhaps matches TRBD1 (6 bases). The CDR3 has 17 residues. From germline, CDR1 is MNHEY and CDR2 SMNVEV (reference sequence). Trimming shortened V by 4 bases and J by 0 bases, and 19 bases separated the two germline ends. As DNA, the CDR3 is TGTGCCAGCAGTTCCCGCCGACAGGAACCTAGCTCCTACGAGCAGTACTTC. Protein sequence: CASSSRRQEPSSYEQYF.

The rearrangement links TRBV5-1 to TRBJ1-3, with no clear D. Per germline, CDR1 SGHRS and CDR2 YFSETQ. The CDR3 is made up of 14 amino acids. V lost 7 bases to trimming and J lost 2 bases, with 13 bases between them. The CDR3 region is CASREFGAGNTIYF. CDR3 nucleotides: TGCGCCAGCCGCGAATTCGGAGCTGGAAACACCATATATTTT.

Written as DNA, the CDR3 is TGTGCCAGCAGTTTCAAGACTCCTACGAACACTGAAGCTTTCTTT. It yields the protein CASSFKTPTNTEAFF. The chain recombines TRBV27 with TRBJ1-1; no clear D. V was clipped by 3 bases and J by 1 base, with 12 bases between them. CDR3 length: 15 residues. Germline CDR1 and CDR2: MNHEY and SMNVEV (reference sequence).

In its sample, this clone was seen once. The chain joins TRBV6-5 to TRBJ1-1; D is undetermined. The CDR3 is 13 residues long. CDR1 and CDR2 (germline): MNHEY, SVGAGI. The V end was cut by 3 bases, the J end by 5 bases, with 10 bases between. This CDR3 reads CASSYREVTEAFF. The CDR3 coding sequence is TGTGCCAGCAGTTATAGGGAGGTGACTGAAGCTTTCTTT.

J is TRBJ2-1 and V is TRBV7-7; a weak D match, TRBD2 (6 bases). The germline gives CDR1 SSHAT, CDR2 FNYEAQ (reference sequence). V lost 2 bases, J lost 2 bases, and 13 bases lay in between. CDR3 length: 16 amino acids. CDR3 DNA: TGTGCCAGCAGCTTACATCATAGCGGAACCTACAATGAGCAGTTCTTC. Translated: CASSLHHSGTYNEQFF.

V usage is TRBV2 and J usage is TRBJ2-1; 8 bases map to TRBD1. In germline, CDR1 is SNHLY, CDR2 FYNNEI. This CDR3 is 15 amino acids long. V shed 6 bases, J shed 6 bases, and the junction held 10 bases outside the gene matches. CDR3 residues: CASRQQGEEFNEQFF. CDR3 in DNA: TGTGCCAGCAGGCAACAGGGGGAGGAGTTCAATGAGCAGTTCTTC. The whole variable domain, filled in from reference TRBV2 and TRBJ2-1, reads EPEVTQTPSHQVTQMGQEVILRCVPISNHLYFYWYRQILGQKVEFLVSFYNNEISEKSEIFDDQFSVERPDGSNFTLKIRSTKLEDSAMYFCASRQQGEEFNEQFFGPGTRLTVL.

The chain carries TRBV5-4 and TRBJ1-1, with 9 bases identical to TRBD1. The length of the CDR3 is 14 residues. From germline, CDR1 is SGHNT and CDR2 YYREEE (reference sequence). The V gene end was trimmed by 5 bases and the J gene end by 3 bases; junction bases not matched to a gene: 5. The CDR3 protein is CASRWDREDTEAFF. CDR3 DNA: TGTGCCAGCAGATGGGACAGGGAAGACACTGAAGCTTTCTTT.

CDR3 nucleotide sequence: TGTGCCAGCACCTTGATTTGGGGGGGAGAAGATACGCAGTATTTT. It yields the protein CASTLIWGGEDTQYF. The chain combines TRBV2 with TRBJ2-3; TRBD2 aligns across 7 bases. After removal of 7 bases from V and 5 bases from J, the junction contained 12 bases not matched to a gene. The CDR3 has 15 amino acids. CDR1 is SNHLY, CDR2 FYNNEI, per germline.

This clone was observed once. V and J are TRBV5-1 and TRBJ2-7; 9 positions agree with TRBD1. V was clipped by 4 bases and J by 6 bases; unmatched bases: 8. This CDR3 contains 14 residues. Germline V gene data show CDR1 as SGHRS and CDR2 as YFSETQ. DNA of the CDR3: TGCGCCAGCAGCGATAGACAGGGGGTGAGCGAGCAGTACTTC. This translates into CASSDRQGVSEQYF. The full variable domain, rest sourced from reference TRBV5-1 and TRBJ2-7, is KAGVTQTPRYLIKTRGQQVTLSCSPISGHRSVSWYQQTPGQGLQFLFEYFSETQRNKGNFPGRFSGRQFSNSRSEMNVSTLELGDSALYLCASSDRQGVSEQYFGPGTRLTVT.

The chain employs TRBV9 and TRBJ1-2; perhaps TRBD1 as D (5 bases). Germline V gene sequence: CDR1 SGDLS, CDR2 YYNGEE. Deletions cut 4 bases from V and 7 bases from J, with 14 bases between. This CDR3 is 13 amino acids long. The CDR3 spells CASSSGGVGGYTF. The CDR3 coding sequence is TGTGCCAGCAGCTCGGGGGGAGTGGGTGGCTACACCTTC.

V is TRBV9 and J is TRBJ2-5; 9 bases are a match to TRBD2. Germline CDR1 and CDR2: SGDLS and YYNGEE. This CDR3 is built from 15 residues. J lost 5 bases, V lost 0 bases, and 5 bases had no gene match. CDR3 sequence (DNA): TGTGCCAGCAGCGTAGTGGGTAGCGGGAGTGAGACCCAGTACTTC. Protein product: CASSVVGSGSETQYF. Filled out from reference TRBV9 and TRBJ2-5, the complete variable domain reads DSGVTQTPKHLITATGQRVTLRCSPRSGDLSVYWYQQSLDQGLQFLIQYYNGEERAKGNILERFSAQQFPDLHSELNLSSLELGDSALYFCASSVVGSGSETQYFGPGTRLLVL.

The chain carries TRBV14 and TRBJ2-7; 7 positions agree with TRBD1. CDR3 length equals 15 residues. The germline CDR1 and CDR2 sequences are SGHDN and FVKESK. The junction had 6 bases not matched to a gene; V was cut back by 2 bases and J by 2 bases. The CDR3 reads CASSQPRTGPYEQYF. In nucleotides, the CDR3 is TGTGCCAGCAGCCAACCGCGGACAGGTCCCTACGAGCAGTACTTC.

This sequence joins TRBV28 and TRBJ1-2, with D possibly matching TRBD1 (5 bases). V was clipped by 3 bases and J by 4 bases, with 9 bases between them. CDR1 is MDHEN, CDR2 SYDVKM, per germline. CDR3 length: 13 amino acids. CDR3 residues: CASSLTDPYGYTF. CDR3 nucleotides: TGTGCCAGCAGTTTGACAGACCCCTATGGCTACACCTTC.

The rearrangement links TRBV19 to TRBJ2-3; 10 positions match TRBD1. The germline V gene encodes CDR1 LNHDA and CDR2 SQIVND (reference sequence). V trimming: 6 bases; J trimming: 1 base; junction bases outside the gene matches: 7. The CDR3 extends over 16 amino acids. The CDR3 DNA sequence: TGTGCCAGTAGGCCCAGCGGACAGGGGGGCACAGATACGCAGTATTTT. As protein: CASRPSGQGGTDTQYF.

The chain links TRBV6-1 to TRBJ2-4, with 11 positions matching TRBD1. Germline CDR1 and CDR2: MNHNS and SASEGT. The junction had 3 bases not matched to a gene; V was cut back by 6 bases and J by 2 bases. CDR3 length equals 15 residues. This CDR3 is CASRGDRGSKNIQYF. In DNA, the CDR3 is TGTGCCAGCAGGGGGGACAGGGGGTCCAAAAACATTCAGTACTTC.

The chain uses TRBV7-9 and TRBJ2-7; TRBD2 agrees at 13 bases. This CDR3 spans 15 amino acids. Trimming at V came to 8 bases and at J to 4 bases, leaving 8 bases not matched to a gene. Germline V gene sequence: CDR1 SEHNR, CDR2 FQNEAQ (reference sequence). The DNA of the CDR3 is TGTGCCAGCTCACCGCCACTAGCGGGAGGGTACGAGCAGTACTTC. This codes for CASSPPLAGGYEQYF.

This chain connects TRBV5-1 to TRBJ2-2; the match to TRBD2 covers 13 bases. V lost 4 bases and J lost 6; bases outside the gene matches: 6. The germline gives CDR1 SGHRS, CDR2 YFSETQ. This CDR3 is 16 amino acids long. CDR3 in amino acids: CASSGGLAGVSGELFF. DNA for the CDR3: TGCGCCAGCAGCGGTGGACTAGCGGGGGTCTCCGGGGAGCTGTTTTTT.

This clone has only one observation. CDR3: CAWSVEERGSEQYF. The CDR3 DNA is TGTGCCTGGAGTGTAGAGGAGAGAGGGAGTGAGCAGTACTTC. The V gene is TRBV30, the J gene TRBJ2-7, with D possibly being TRBD2 (5 bases). Germline V gene data show CDR1 as GTSNPN and CDR2 as SVGIG (reference sequence). V lost 0 bases and J 7 bases, leaving 16 bases between the germline ends. The CDR3 consists of 14 residues.